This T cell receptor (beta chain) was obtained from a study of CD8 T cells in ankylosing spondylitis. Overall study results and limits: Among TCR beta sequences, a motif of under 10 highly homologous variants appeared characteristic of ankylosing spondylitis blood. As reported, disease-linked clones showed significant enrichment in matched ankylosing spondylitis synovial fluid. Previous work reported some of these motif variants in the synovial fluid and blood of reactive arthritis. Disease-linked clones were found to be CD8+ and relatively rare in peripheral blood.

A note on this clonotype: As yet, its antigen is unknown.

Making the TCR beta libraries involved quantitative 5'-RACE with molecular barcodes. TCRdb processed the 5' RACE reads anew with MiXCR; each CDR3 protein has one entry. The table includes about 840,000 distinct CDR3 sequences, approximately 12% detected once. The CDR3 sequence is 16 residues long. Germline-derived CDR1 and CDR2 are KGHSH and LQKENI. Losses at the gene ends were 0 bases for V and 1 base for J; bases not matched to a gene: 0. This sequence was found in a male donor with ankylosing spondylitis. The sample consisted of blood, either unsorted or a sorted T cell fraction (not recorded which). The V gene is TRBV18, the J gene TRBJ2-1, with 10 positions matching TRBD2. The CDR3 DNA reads TGTGCCAGCTCACCACCTAGCGGGAGGTCCTACAATGAGCAGTTCTTC. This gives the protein CASSPPSGRSYNEQFF.